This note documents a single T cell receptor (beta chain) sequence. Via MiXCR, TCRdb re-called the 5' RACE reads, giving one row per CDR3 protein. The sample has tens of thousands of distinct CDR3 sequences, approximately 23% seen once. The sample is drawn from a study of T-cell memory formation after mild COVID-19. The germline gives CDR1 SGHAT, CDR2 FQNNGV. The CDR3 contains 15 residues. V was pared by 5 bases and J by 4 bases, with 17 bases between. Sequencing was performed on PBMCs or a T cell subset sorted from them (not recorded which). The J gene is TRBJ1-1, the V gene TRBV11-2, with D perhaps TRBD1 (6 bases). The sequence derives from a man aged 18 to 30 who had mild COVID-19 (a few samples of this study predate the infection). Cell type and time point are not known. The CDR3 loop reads CASSMTRGKSTEAFF. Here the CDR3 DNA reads TGTGCCAGCAGCATGACCAGGGGTAAGAGCACTGAAGCTTTCTTT.